These 20 T cell receptor beta chains originate from one sample sequenced in a study of Ad26.COV2.S vaccination and SARS-CoV-2 variants. The sample's treatment: some 20 received Ad26.COV2.S at low or high dose, single or two shots; about five received placebo; per-sample allocation not given. On day 63 after the first injection, vaccine and placebo recipients gave samples. Sequencing was performed with immunoSEQ multiplex PCR; in TCRdb, only in-frame clones are kept and a portion is missing. The sample holds over 250,000 clones; approximately 87% are singletons and the top ten take 2.5% to 3.5%. The sample in question was peripheral blood, obtained in a trial of Ad26.COV2.S vaccine versus placebo. These receptors were obtained from a person between 18 and 60 years old who received the Ad26.COV2.S COVID-19 vaccine or a placebo.

The V gene is TRBV7-6, the J gene TRBJ2-3, with 8 bases aligning to TRBD2. The germline gives CDR1 SGHVS, CDR2 FNYEAQ. The CDR3 contains 15 residues. After removal of 5 bases from V and 0 bases from J, the junction contained 4 bases not matched to a gene. CDR3 amino acids: CASSQTSASTDTQYF. In DNA form, the CDR3 reads TGTGCCAGCAGCCAGACTAGCGCCAGCACAGATACGCAGTATTTT.

The chain joins TRBV6-5 to TRBJ2-2; D uncertain. CDR1 and CDR2 (germline): MNHEY, SVGAGI. Deletions cut 3 bases from V and 0 bases from J, with 11 bases between. The CDR3 contains 16 residues. The CDR3 loop is CASSYDSRANTGELFF. DNA of the CDR3: TGTGCCAGCAGTTATGACTCAAGGGCGAACACCGGGGAGCTGTTTTTT.

The chain carries TRBV2 and TRBJ2-1, with D perhaps given as TRBD1 or TRBD2 (5 bases each). Germline V gene data show CDR1 as SNHLY and CDR2 as FYNNEI. The CDR3 spans 15 residues. With 7 bases removed from V and 6 bases from J, the gap between germline ends came to 19 bases. CDR3 sequence reads: CASTGARSSGNEQFF. CDR3 sequence (DNA): TGTGCCAGCACCGGGGCTAGGAGTTCTGGCAATGAGCAGTTCTTC.

J is TRBJ2-5 and V is TRBV27; D might be TRBD1 (6 bases). V gave up 4 bases and J gave up 5 bases, with 14 bases separating them. The CDR3 has 14 amino acids. Germline CDR1 reads MNHEY; CDR2 reads SMNVEV (reference sequence). The CDR3, as DNA: TGTGCCAGCAGTTATACAGGGATGGGGGAGACCCAGTACTTC. Translating gives CASSYTGMGETQYF.

The chain combines TRBV13 with TRBJ2-5; D may match TRBD1 or TRBD2 (5 bases each). This CDR3 spans 16 amino acids. CDR1 is PRHDT and CDR2 is FYEKMQ in the germline V gene (reference sequence). V was cut by 5 bases and J by 2 bases, with 18 bases left in between. CDR3 amino acids: CASSILTGGAQETQYF. The CDR3, as DNA: TGTGCCAGCAGCATCCTTACAGGAGGTGCTCAAGAGACCCAGTACTTC.

The chain is built from TRBV11-2 and TRBJ2-7, with D maybe TRBD2 (5 bases). Germline values: CDR1 SGHAT, CDR2 FQNNGV. Trimming removed 1 base at V and 0 bases at J, with 13 bases between. This CDR3 region has 16 residues. The CDR3 is CASSLGIGLGSYEQYF. CDR3 nucleotides: TGTGCCAGCAGCTTAGGGATTGGACTGGGCTCCTACGAGCAGTACTTC.

V gene TRBV30 combines with J gene TRBJ1-4; the match to TRBD1 covers 10 bases. CDR3 size: 13 residues. Per the germline V gene, CDR1 is GTSNPN and CDR2 is SVGIG (reference sequence). V lost 6 bases, J lost 7 bases, and 5 bases stayed unmatched. The CDR3: CACKWTGGEKLFF. The CDR3 region has the DNA TGTGCCTGCAAGTGGACAGGGGGTGAAAAACTGTTTTTT.

CDR3 sequence reads: CASSLIEGRFGSPLHF. DNA of the CDR3: TGTGCCAGCTCACTGATTGAGGGGCGTTTTGGTTCACCCCTCCACTTT. This sequence joins TRBV18 and TRBJ1-6; the D gene is possibly TRBD1 (5 bases). Germline V CDR1 and CDR2: KGHSH, LQKENI. This CDR3 contains 16 residues. Trimming cost V 4 bases and J 9 bases, with 19 bases left between them.

This clone was seen just once. The chain carries TRBV18 and TRBJ1-1; no definite D call. Trimming took 3 bases from V and 3 from J, leaving 11 bases between them. The CDR3 is made up of 14 amino acids. Germline V gene data show CDR1 as KGHSH and CDR2 as LQKENI. For the CDR3, the DNA is TGTGCCAGCTCACCCCTAATAGGTGACACTGAAGCTTTCTTT. Residues: CASSPLIGDTEAFF.

The chain employs TRBV27 and TRBJ2-7; 12 bases are shared with TRBD1. Germline assignment: CDR1 MNHEY and CDR2 SMNVEV (reference sequence). This CDR3 region has 17 residues. Unmatched junction bases numbered 15, after V lost 6 bases and J lost 6 bases. The CDR3 loop reads CASSLTWGGQGAGEQYF. CDR3 nucleotides: TGTGCCAGCAGCTTAACGTGGGGGGGACAGGGGGCAGGCGAGCAGTACTTC.

This clone appeared a single time. J is TRBJ1-1 and V is TRBV30; D remains ambiguous. Germline loops: CDR1 GTSNPN, CDR2 SVGIG (reference sequence). There are 13 residues in the CDR3. The V end was cut by 0 bases, the J end by 7 bases, with 12 bases between. In DNA, the CDR3 is TGTGCCTGGAGTGTCGGGTTAGTCAATGAAGCTTTCTTT. It translates to CAWSVGLVNEAFF.

The V call is TRBV2, the J call TRBJ2-3, with D unresolved. CDR3 length equals 14 residues. Germline V gene data show CDR1 as SNHLY and CDR2 as FYNNEI. V lost 2 bases to trimming and J lost 0 bases, with 6 bases between them. DNA for the CDR3: TGTGCCAGCAGTGAATCCCGCAGCACAGATACGCAGTATTTT. Translating gives CASSESRSTDTQYF.

The genes are TRBV19 and TRBJ2-7; D is perhaps TRBD1 (5 bases). Trimming took 6 bases from V and 0 from J, leaving 18 bases between them. Germline CDR1 is LNHDA and CDR2 is SQIVND (reference sequence). This CDR3 is 16 amino acids long. CDR3 protein: CASSQGVRASSYEQYF. The CDR3 DNA reads TGTGCCAGTAGCCAAGGGGTCAGAGCATCCTCCTACGAGCAGTACTTC.

The V call is TRBV19, the J call TRBJ2-7; D is ambiguous. CDR1 is LNHDA, CDR2 SQIVND, per germline (reference sequence). This CDR3 comprises 11 residues. Trimming pared 3 bases from V and 5 bases from J, leaving 5 bases between. As DNA, the CDR3 is TGTGCCAGTAGTATCGGTCACGAGCAGTACTTC. Translated, it gives CASSIGHEQYF. Full variable domain (outside the CDR3, taken from reference TRBV19 and TRBJ2-7): DGGITQSPKYLFRKEGQNVTLSCEQNLNHDAMYWYRQDPGQGLRLIYYSQIVNDFQKGDIAEGYSVSREKKESFPLTVTSAQKNPTAFYLCASSIGHEQYFGPGTRLTVT.

The gene calls are TRBV25-1 and TRBJ1-2, with a weak D call TRBD1 (6 bases). V lost 5 bases and J lost 7, with 29 bases in between. This CDR3 comprises 18 residues. CDR1 is MGHDK and CDR2 is SYGVNS in the germline V gene. CDR3 in amino acids: CASSSKLGDTSKRRGYTF. The CDR3 DNA reads TGTGCCAGCAGTTCGAAGTTAGGGGACACATCGAAAAGACGTGGCTACACCTTC.

About this clone: The identical CDR3 is also encoded by other nucleotide sequences in the sample. The chain links TRBV12-5 to TRBJ1-1; D ambiguous. Trimming shortened V by 1 base and J by 4 bases, and 7 bases separated the two germline ends. CDR1 and CDR2 from the germline V gene are LGHNT and FRNRAP. CDR3 length: 13 amino acids. This chain's CDR3 is CASGLEGGTEAFF. The CDR3 bases are TGTGCTAGTGGTTTGGAGGGAGGCACTGAAGCTTTCTTT.

This clone was picked up one time. The genes are TRBV18 and TRBJ2-5, with 8 nucleotides matching TRBD1. The CDR3 is made up of 13 amino acids. Looked up from germline, CDR1 is KGHSH and CDR2 is LQKENI. V was pared by 8 bases and J by 5 bases, with 7 bases of the junction left unmatched. CDR3 sequence: CASLRGLGETQYF. CDR3 in DNA: TGTGCCAGCCTCAGGGGGCTAGGGGAGACCCAGTACTTC.

The chain carries TRBV19 and TRBJ2-3; weak D call: TRBD1 (6 bases). From germline, CDR1 is LNHDA and CDR2 SQIVND (reference sequence). There are 17 residues in the CDR3. Between the trimmed V and J ends, which lost 5 bases and 0 bases, there was a span of 18 bases. The CDR3 bases are TGTGCCAGTAGTCAGCGGCCGCCAGGACAGAGCACAGATACGCAGTATTTT. Residues: CASSQRPPGQSTDTQYF. The whole variable domain, remainder taken from reference TRBV19 and TRBJ2-3, is DGGITQSPKYLFRKEGQNVTLSCEQNLNHDAMYWYRQDPGQGLRLIYYSQIVNDFQKGDIAEGYSVSREKKESFPLTVTSAQKNPTAFYLCASSQRPPGQSTDTQYFGPGTRLTVL.

The V gene is TRBV12-3 or TRBV12-4, the J gene TRBJ2-3, with a weak D call TRBD2 (7 bases). Trimming took 7 bases from V and 4 from J, leaving 12 bases between them. The CDR3 is 13 residues long. The CDR3 here is CASIRGGADTQYF. CDR3 in DNA: TGTGCCAGCATCCGAGGGGGGGCAGATACGCAGTATTTT.

The J gene is TRBJ2-5, the V gene TRBV4-3; TRBD1 aligns across 10 bases. The CDR3 spans 13 residues. Per the germline V gene, CDR1 is LGHNA and CDR2 is YSLEER. V was pared by 4 bases and J by 5 bases, with 1 base of the junction left unmatched. The CDR3 nucleotides read TGCGCCAGCAGCCGGGACAGGGGCGAGACCCAGTACTTC. The encoded protein is CASSRDRGETQYF.